The clone carrying this T cell receptor beta chain has only one observation. The antigen is unknown. Once extracted for a subset, genomic DNA was divided evenly among several immunoSEQ plates. Clones were sequenced by immunoSEQ multiplex PCR, and TCRdb holds only the in-frame ones, with some missing. The sample includes 2,500,000 or so clones, approximately 90% of them seen just once. Germline CDR1 is SGHTA and CDR2 is FQGTGA. The CDR3 consists of 11 residues. With 5 bases removed from V and 3 bases from J, the gap between germline ends came to 5 bases. This sample is part of a study of shared clonotypes between healthy human individuals. Looking at the study overall: Per-donor plates numbered three CD4 naive, three CD4 memory, two CD8 naive and one CD8 memory.

General study findings and limits: Depth of sequencing was expected to influence donor clonotype sharing.

This clonotype originated in a young man in good health. Some clones in this sample may be carry-over from other donors' samples. Source material: naive CD4+ T cells from PBMCs. The subset: CD45RA+ positively selected. The chain uses TRBV7-3 and TRBJ2-7; D is unresolved. CDR3 protein: CASSGNYEQYF. The CDR3 DNA follows: TGTGCCAGCAGCGGCAACTACGAGCAGTACTTC.